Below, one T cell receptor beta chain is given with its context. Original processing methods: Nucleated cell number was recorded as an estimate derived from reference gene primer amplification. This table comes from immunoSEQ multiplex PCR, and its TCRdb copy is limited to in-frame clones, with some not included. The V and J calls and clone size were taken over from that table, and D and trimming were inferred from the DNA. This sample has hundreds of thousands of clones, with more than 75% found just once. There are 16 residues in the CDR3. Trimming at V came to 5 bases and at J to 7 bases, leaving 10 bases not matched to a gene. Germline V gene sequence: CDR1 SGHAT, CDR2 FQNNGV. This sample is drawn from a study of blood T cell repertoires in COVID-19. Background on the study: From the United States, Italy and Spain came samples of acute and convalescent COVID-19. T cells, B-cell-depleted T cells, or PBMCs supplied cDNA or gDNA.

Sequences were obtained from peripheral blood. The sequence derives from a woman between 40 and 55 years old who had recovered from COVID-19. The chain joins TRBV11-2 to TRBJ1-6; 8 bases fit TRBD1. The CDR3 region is CASSPTRGQGNSPLHF. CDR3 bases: TGTGCCAGCAGCCCCACCCGAGGACAGGGCAATTCACCCCTCCACTTT.